Included here is one TCR beta chain sequence, with context. The antigen is unknown. Profiled with immunoSEQ multiplex PCR; TCRdb holds only in-frame clones, not every one. The sample contains tens of thousands of clones, around 88% of which appear only once. These data originate in a study of PD-L1 blockade in urothelial cancer. Study summary: In the mid-2010s, patients got going on atezolizumab, taking 1,200 mg intravenously every 3 weeks. Typically, measured as a median, blood samples had about 140,000 T cells. Study-wide points: Larger 3-week expansion of tumor-associated blood clones was seen in durable-benefit patients. Better survival was predicted when blood TCR clonality before treatment fell below the median.

Time point defined: pretreatment peripheral blood. Germline CDR1 is SGDLS and CDR2 is YYNGEE. V gave up 4 bases and J gave up 4 bases; unmatched junction bases: 4. This CDR3 comprises 14 residues. Specimen: PBMCs, collected around atezolizumab (anti-PD-L1) treatment. The TCR originated in a woman aged 55-70 years with urothelial cancer. V and J are TRBV9 and TRBJ2-7; TRBD2 agrees at 11 bases. CDR3 nucleotide sequence: TGTGCCAGCAGCTCCATAGCGGGAGGGTACGAGCAGTACTTC. Protein sequence: CASSSIAGGYEQYF.